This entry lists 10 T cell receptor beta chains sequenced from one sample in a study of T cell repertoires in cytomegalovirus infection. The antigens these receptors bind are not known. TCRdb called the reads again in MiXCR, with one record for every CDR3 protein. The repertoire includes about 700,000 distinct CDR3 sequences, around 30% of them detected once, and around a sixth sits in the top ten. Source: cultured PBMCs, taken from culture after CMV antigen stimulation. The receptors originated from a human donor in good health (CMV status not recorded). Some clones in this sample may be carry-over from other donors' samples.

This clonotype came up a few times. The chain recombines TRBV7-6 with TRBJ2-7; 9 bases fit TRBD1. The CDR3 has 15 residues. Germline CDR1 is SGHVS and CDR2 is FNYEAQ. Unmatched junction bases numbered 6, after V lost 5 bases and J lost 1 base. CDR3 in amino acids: CASSTGTGPSYEQYF. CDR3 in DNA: TGTGCCAGCAGCACCGGGACAGGGCCTTCCTACGAGCAGTACTTC.

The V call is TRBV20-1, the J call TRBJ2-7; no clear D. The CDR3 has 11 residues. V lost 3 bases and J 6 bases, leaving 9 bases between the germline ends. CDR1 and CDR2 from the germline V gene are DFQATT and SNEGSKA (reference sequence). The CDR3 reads CSARGSSEQYF. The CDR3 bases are TGCAGTGCTAGGGGGTCCAGCGAGCAGTACTTC.

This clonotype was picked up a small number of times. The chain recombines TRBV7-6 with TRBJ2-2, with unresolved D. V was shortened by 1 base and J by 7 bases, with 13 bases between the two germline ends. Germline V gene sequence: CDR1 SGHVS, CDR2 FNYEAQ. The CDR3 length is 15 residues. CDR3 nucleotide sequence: TGTGCCAGCAGCTTAGTATCCGCTCTCGGCGGGGAGCTGTTTTTT. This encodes CASSLVSALGGELFF.

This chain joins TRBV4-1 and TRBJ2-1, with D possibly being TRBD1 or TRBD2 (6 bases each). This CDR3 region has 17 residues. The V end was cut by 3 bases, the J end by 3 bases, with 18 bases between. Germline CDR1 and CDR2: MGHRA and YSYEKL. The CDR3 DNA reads TGCGCCAGCAGCCAGTCACTAAGGGGGGCACACTACAATGAGCAGTTCTTC. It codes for CASSQSLRGAHYNEQFF.

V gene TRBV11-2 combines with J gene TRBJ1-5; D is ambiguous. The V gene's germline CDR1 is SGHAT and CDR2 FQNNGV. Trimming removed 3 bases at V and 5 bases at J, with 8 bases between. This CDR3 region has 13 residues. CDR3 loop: CASSFSYYQPQHF. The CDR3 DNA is TGTGCCAGCAGCTTCAGCTACTATCAGCCCCAGCATTTT.

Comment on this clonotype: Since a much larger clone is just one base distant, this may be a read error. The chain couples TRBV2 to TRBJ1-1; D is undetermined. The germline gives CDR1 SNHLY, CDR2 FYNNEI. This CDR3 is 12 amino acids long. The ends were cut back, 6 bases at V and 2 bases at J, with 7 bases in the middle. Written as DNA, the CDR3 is TGTGCCAGCAGCCCGATTAACACTGAAGCTTTCTTT. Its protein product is CASSPINTEAFF.

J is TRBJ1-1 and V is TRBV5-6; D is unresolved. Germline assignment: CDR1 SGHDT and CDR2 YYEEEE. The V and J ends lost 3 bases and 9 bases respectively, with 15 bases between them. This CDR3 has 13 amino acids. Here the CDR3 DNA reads TGTGCCAGCAGCTCCCGCCTACCCCGCAAAGCTTTCTTT. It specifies CASSSRLPRKAFF.

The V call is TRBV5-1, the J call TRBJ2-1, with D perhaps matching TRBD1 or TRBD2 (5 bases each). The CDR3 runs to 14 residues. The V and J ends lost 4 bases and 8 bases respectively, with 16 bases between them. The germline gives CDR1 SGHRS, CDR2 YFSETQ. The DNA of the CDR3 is TGCGCCAGCAGCCTCGGGGCGGGCTGGGATGAGCAGTTCTTC. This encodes CASSLGAGWDEQFF.

The DNA of the CDR3 is TGTGCCAGCAGCCCACCACGGACAGTTTTGGGCACTGAAGCTTTCTTT. Its protein product is CASSPPRTVLGTEAFF. The V gene is TRBV7-8, the J gene TRBJ1-1; TRBD1 is a possible D gene (6 bases). The V end lost 5 bases, the J end lost 4 bases, and 20 bases lay between the germline ends. This CDR3 spans 16 amino acids. Germline loops: CDR1 SGHVS, CDR2 FQNEAQ.

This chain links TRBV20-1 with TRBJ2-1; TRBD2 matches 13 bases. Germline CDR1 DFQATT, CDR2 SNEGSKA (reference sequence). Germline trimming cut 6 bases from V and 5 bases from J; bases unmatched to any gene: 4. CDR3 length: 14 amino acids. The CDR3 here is CSARLAGGNNEQFF. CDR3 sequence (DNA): TGCAGTGCCCGACTAGCGGGGGGAAACAATGAGCAGTTCTTC.